The 15 T cell receptor beta chains below were found in one sample sequenced in a study of CD8 T cells in Susac syndrome. With random hexamers, about 0.5 to 1 ug RNA was reverse transcribed. TCRdb independently ran MiXCR on the immunoSEQ multiplex PCR reads; one entry per CDR3 protein. The sample contains approximately 110,000 distinct CDR3 sequences, 95% to 98% of which appear only once. Sequencing used CD4+ T cells from PBMCs. These receptors all stem from a human donor in good health.

The CDR3 here is CSAPGLASTQYF. The CDR3 bases are TGCAGTGCGCCGGGACTAGCGAGTACGCAGTATTTT. This rearrangement joins TRBV20-1 to TRBJ2-3; 10 nucleotides align to TRBD2. V lost 6 bases and J lost 8; bases outside the gene matches: 5. In germline, CDR1 is DFQATT, CDR2 SNEGSKA (reference sequence). The length of the CDR3 is 12 residues.

V usage is TRBV24-1 and J usage is TRBJ2-1; D may be TRBD1 (7 bases). Trimming stripped 3 bases from V and 7 bases from J, with 15 bases between. Looked up from germline, CDR1 is KGHDR and CDR2 is SFDVKD. The CDR3 is made up of 15 amino acids. The CDR3 DNA is TGTGCCACCAGTGATAGAGGCAGGGGGGCTAATGAGCAGTTCTTC. This gives the protein CATSDRGRGANEQFF.

The chain has TRBV6-2 or TRBV6-3 and TRBJ1-1; no clear D gene. V dropped 4 bases and J dropped 4 bases, with 4 bases sitting between them. The length of the CDR3 is 11 residues. The V gene's germline CDR1 is MNHEY and CDR2 SVGEGT. CDR3 amino acids: CASSSFTEAFF. As DNA, the CDR3 is TGTGCCAGCAGTTCCTTCACTGAAGCTTTCTTT.

The chain couples TRBV9 to TRBJ1-1; TRBD1 is a possible D gene (6 bases). CDR1 is SGDLS, CDR2 YYNGEE, per germline. CDR3 size: 13 residues. V gave up 2 bases and J gave up 8 bases, with 13 bases separating them. The CDR3 sequence is CASSVTFQGEAFF. Here the CDR3 DNA reads TGTGCCAGCAGCGTTACATTCCAGGGGGAAGCTTTCTTT.

J is TRBJ1-4 and V is TRBV27; 7 bases align to TRBD1. This CDR3 has 17 residues. V trimming: 5 bases; J trimming: 3 bases; junction bases outside the gene matches: 12. CDR1 is MNHEY, CDR2 SMNVEV, per germline (reference sequence). CDR3 loop: CASSPRGRGAANEKLFF. CDR3 nucleotide sequence: TGTGCCAGCAGTCCTCGTGGCAGGGGGGCGGCTAATGAAAAACTGTTTTTT.

The chain combines TRBV2 with TRBJ2-5, with 7 bases that match TRBD2. With 0 bases clipped from V and 5 bases from J, the junction kept 6 bases outside the gene matches. CDR1 is SNHLY, CDR2 FYNNEI, per germline. The length of the CDR3 is 15 residues. The CDR3, as DNA: TGTGCCAGCAGTGAAGCCACGACTAGCCGGGAGACCCAGTACTTC. Its translation: CASSEATTSRETQYF.

The V call is TRBV10-3, the J call TRBJ2-2, with 7 bases matching TRBD2. The CDR3 consists of 15 residues. Trimming cost V 10 bases and J 0 bases; bases outside gene matches: 8. The V gene's germline CDR1 is ENHRY and CDR2 SYGVKD. CDR3 DNA sequence: TGTGCCACCGGGGTCGGGGGGACGAACACCGGGGAGCTGTTTTTT. Amino acids: CATGVGGTNTGELFF.

The V and J genes are TRBV20-1 and TRBJ2-5, with D possibly being TRBD1 (5 bases). V was clipped by 1 base and J by 5 bases, with 14 bases between them. Germline values: CDR1 DFQATT, CDR2 SNEGSKA (reference sequence). The CDR3 consists of 14 residues. The CDR3 reads CSARATAYGETQYF. Here the CDR3 DNA reads TGCAGTGCTAGAGCGACAGCTTACGGGGAGACCCAGTACTTC.

The chain couples TRBV3-1 to TRBJ2-4; D is perhaps TRBD1 or TRBD2 (7 bases each). V lost 4 bases and J 10 bases, leaving 14 bases between the germline ends. Germline V gene lookup returns CDR1 LGHDT and CDR2 YNNKEL (reference sequence). CDR3 size: 13 residues. The CDR3 DNA reads as TGTGCCAGCAGCCCTACCCAGGGGGGGATTCAGTACTTC. Its translation: CASSPTQGGIQYF.

This rearrangement joins TRBV14 to TRBJ2-1, with D possibly being TRBD1 (5 bases). The CDR3 is made up of 13 amino acids. Germline-derived CDR1 and CDR2 are SGHDN and FVKESK. The ends were cut back, 4 bases at V and 6 bases at J, with 10 bases in the middle. The CDR3 bases are TGTGCCAGCAGCCCCGACAGCTTCAATGAGCAGTTCTTC. Residues: CASSPDSFNEQFF.

J is TRBJ2-2 and V is TRBV5-1; unclear D gene. The ends were cut back, 3 bases at V and 4 bases at J, with 10 bases in the middle. CDR1 SGHRS and CDR2 YFSETQ come from the germline V gene. This CDR3 contains 14 residues. CDR3: CASSSMQLTGELFF. The CDR3, as DNA: TGCGCCAGCAGCTCCATGCAACTCACCGGGGAGCTGTTTTTT.

The V and J genes are TRBV19 and TRBJ2-5; 10 nucleotides match TRBD1. The length of the CDR3 is 14 residues. Germline CDR1 reads LNHDA; CDR2 reads SQIVND (reference sequence). Losses at the gene ends were 5 bases for V and 4 bases for J; bases not matched to a gene: 4. CDR3: CASSEGQGIETQYF. CDR3 sequence (DNA): TGTGCCAGTAGTGAGGGACAGGGGATAGAGACCCAGTACTTC.

The V and J genes are TRBV3-1 and TRBJ1-4; 12 positions agree with TRBD1. The germline CDR1 and CDR2 sequences are LGHDT and YNNKEL (reference sequence). J was trimmed by 8 bases and V by 2 bases; bases with no gene match: 15. This CDR3 region has 19 residues. For the CDR3, the DNA is TGTGCCAGCAGCCAATCCCCGTGGGACAGGGGGCCTATCGAGGAAAAACTGTTTTTT. It codes for CASSQSPWDRGPIEEKLFF.

V and J are TRBV18 and TRBJ2-5, with D hard to call. Germline-derived CDR1 and CDR2 are KGHSH and LQKENI. The V end lost 2 bases, the J end lost 0 bases, and 4 bases lay between the germline ends. This CDR3 region has 13 residues. The CDR3 nucleotides are TGTGCCAGCTCACCAAGGGACCAAGAGACCCAGTACTTC. Amino acid sequence: CASSPRDQETQYF.

This clonotype appeared a single time. The chain uses TRBV20-1 and TRBJ1-1; TRBD1 matches 10 bases. Trimming cost V 2 bases and J 1 base; bases outside gene matches: 4. CDR3 length: 15 residues. Germline CDR1 is DFQATT and CDR2 is SNEGSKA (reference sequence). This CDR3 reads CSARPRQGANTEAFF. The DNA for the CDR3 is TGCAGTGCTAGACCAAGACAGGGGGCGAACACTGAAGCTTTCTTT.